This TCR beta chain was profiled in a study of CD8+ T cells in alopecia areata. The treatment is: oral pan-JAK inhibitor, 5-10 mg twice daily. RNA was extracted and reverse transcribed into cDNA as the sequencing template. Repertoires were generated with immunoSEQ multiplex PCR, while TCRdb's copy carries only in-frame clones and drops some. The sample lists 110,000 to 150,000 clones; 45% to 60% were seen once. The CDR3 has 11 residues. V was shortened by 8 bases and J by 6 bases, with 10 bases between the two germline ends. CDR1 and CDR2 from the germline V gene are MGHDK and SYGVNS. This sequence joins TRBV25-1 and TRBJ1-1, with D hard to call. The receptor's source is a human donor with alopecia areata. Sequencing was performed on CD8+ T cells sorted from blood, taken at week 4, from a patient treated with tofacitinib. The CDR3, as DNA: TGTGCCAGCGGAGAGGGAGCTGAAGCTTTCTTT. This codes for CASGEGAEAFF.